Below, one T cell receptor (beta chain) is given with its context. Its target is not known. Measured with immunoSEQ multiplex PCR; TCRdb has only the in-frame clones, and not every one. Of tens of thousands of clones in the sample, roughly 86% were seen once. The sample originates from a study of a mutant IDH1 vaccine in newly diagnosed glioma. Overall study: Males made up 62.5% and females 37.5% of treated patients, whose mean age was approximately 41 years. Study-level results: There seemed to be no relation between pseudoprogression and changes in top peripheral T cell clonotypes.

Deletions cut 0 bases from V and 3 bases from J, with 9 bases between. The CDR3 runs 14 residues. Germline V gene lookup returns CDR1 SGHRS and CDR2 YFSETQ. Stated time point: week 35, safety follow-up. Every vaccine dose comprised 300 ug of mutant IDH1 20-mer peptide plus topical imiquimod. The source is a man aged 30 to 45 with glioma. The rearrangement links TRBV5-1 to TRBJ1-1; D may be TRBD1 (6 bases). This sample comprised PBMCs, obtained from a glioma patient whose treatment included an IDH1 peptide vaccine. DNA for the CDR3: TGCGCCAGCAGCTTGGGGACAGATTACACTGAAGCTTTCTTT. Translation: CASSLGTDYTEAFF. Using reference TRBV5-1 and TRBJ1-1 for the parts outside the CDR3, the full variable domain is KAGVTQTPRYLIKTRGQQVTLSCSPISGHRSVSWYQQTPGQGLQFLFEYFSETQRNKGNFPGRFSGRQFSNSRSEMNVSTLELGDSALYLCASSLGTDYTEAFFGQGTRLTVV.